These 6 T cell receptor beta chains share one sample of origin, sequenced in a study of cytomegalovirus exposure and HLA in healthy donors. With 60 Vbeta and 13 Jbeta primers, the PCR was carried out. Data came from immunoSEQ multiplex PCR; TCRdb stores just in-frame clones and leaves some out. This sample has around 130,000 clones, with approximately 85% found just once. Specimen: PBMCs. The receptors stem from a boy between 10 and 17 years old in good health and CMV-seronegative.

The rearrangement joins TRBV11-2 to TRBJ2-7; D gene uncertain. Germline CDR1 and CDR2: SGHAT and FQNNGV. CDR3 size: 16 residues. Trimming cost V 0 bases and J 0 bases, with 12 bases left between them. The CDR3 loop reads CASSLDLGDGSYEQYF. As DNA, the CDR3 is TGTGCCAGCAGCTTAGATCTCGGAGACGGCTCCTACGAGCAGTACTTC.

This chain connects TRBV5-1 to TRBJ1-5; no definite D call. V shed 5 bases and J shed 2 bases, with 14 bases lying between them. Germline loops: CDR1 SGHRS, CDR2 YFSETQ. The CDR3 consists of 15 residues. This CDR3 reads CASSSDPGGNQPQHF. The CDR3 region has the DNA TGCGCCAGCAGTTCCGACCCGGGAGGCAATCAGCCCCAGCATTTT.

The rearrangement uses TRBV4-3 and TRBJ1-5; D is unresolved. Germline V gene lookup returns CDR1 LGHNA and CDR2 YSLEER. Trimming left V 0 bases short and J 5 bases short, with 11 bases between. CDR3 length equals 15 residues. CDR3 region: CASSQDRLRDQPQHF. DNA of the CDR3: TGCGCCAGCAGCCAAGATCGATTGAGAGATCAGCCCCAGCATTTT.

There are a few counts of this clone. CDR3 sequence reads: CASSVDGAAGDIQYF. In DNA form, the CDR3 reads TGTGCCAGCAGCGTAGATGGGGCCGCGGGGGACATTCAGTACTTC. The chain employs TRBV9 and TRBJ2-4; 7 nucleotides align to TRBD2. Germline V gene lookup returns CDR1 SGDLS and CDR2 YYNGEE. The CDR3 consists of 15 residues. Trimming at V came to 0 bases and at J to 8 bases, leaving 8 bases not matched to a gene.

This clone was seen just once. V and J are TRBV19 and TRBJ2-7; 9 bases map to TRBD2. The CDR3 extends over 16 amino acids. CDR1 is LNHDA, CDR2 SQIVND, per germline (reference sequence). V gave up 0 bases and J gave up 5 bases; unmatched junction bases: 8. The CDR3 here is CASSIETSGLIHEQYF. DNA for the CDR3: TGTGCCAGTAGTATAGAGACTAGCGGATTGATTCACGAGCAGTACTTC.

The chain has TRBV6-6 and TRBJ2-7; no reliable D call. Trimming removed 5 bases from V and 3 bases from J, with 14 bases in between. Looked up from germline, CDR1 is MNHNY and CDR2 is SVGAGI (reference sequence). The CDR3 runs 14 residues. Here the CDR3 reads CASSPIGGGYEQYF. CDR3 nucleotides: TGTGCCAGCAGTCCGATAGGCGGTGGCTACGAGCAGTACTTC.